Listed here are 7 T cell receptor beta chains from one sample, sequenced in a study of graft-versus-host responses after intestinal transplantation (dated by TCRdb to about 2021). For these TCRs, the target antigens are not known. This specimen's time point label, interpreted: cells obtained before transplantation from donor or recipient. Libraries were constructed by the immunoSEQ multiplex PCR assay. What TCRdb holds here is the immuneACCESS table cut down to in-frame rearrangements. Part of the clones is not present; checked against another copy, under half of the missing clones reflect an unresolved V gene, and the others are unexplained. The sample table records 90,000 to 95,000 clones; over 75% of these occur just once. 0.5% of the sample goes to the ten largest clones. The sequencing used unstimulated CD8+ T cells sorted from spleen or lymph node cells, collected before intestinal transplant. All receptors come from a human donor who received an intestinal transplant.

The rearrangement joins TRBV14 to TRBJ1-5; possibly TRBD1 for D (5 bases). CDR1 and CDR2 from the germline V gene are SGHDN and FVKESK. The CDR3 has 15 residues. Deletions cut 0 bases from V and 5 bases from J, with 11 bases between. Here the CDR3 reads CASSQDRGVYQPQHF. Here the CDR3 DNA reads TGTGCCAGCAGCCAAGATCGGGGGGTGTATCAGCCCCAGCATTTT.

In its sample, this clone was seen once. V usage is TRBV19 and J usage is TRBJ1-1; TRBD1 might be the D (5 bases). V gave up 5 bases and J gave up 8 bases, with 15 bases separating them. The CDR3 runs 13 residues. Germline-derived CDR1 and CDR2 are LNHDA and SQIVND (reference sequence). Here the CDR3 reads CASSGRANPEAFF. The CDR3 nucleotides read TGTGCCAGTAGTGGCAGGGCGAACCCCGAAGCTTTCTTT.

This chain uses TRBV4-1 with TRBJ1-4, with D tentatively TRBD1 (6 bases). V lost 4 bases and J 6 bases, leaving 21 bases between the germline ends. The CDR3 spans 17 residues. In germline, CDR1 is MGHRA, CDR2 YSYEKL. CDR3: CASSPRTEGRVDEKLFF. The CDR3 coding sequence is TGCGCCAGCAGCCCTCGGACAGAGGGCAGGGTGGATGAAAAACTGTTTTTT.

Only a few counts were recorded for this clone. J is TRBJ2-7 and V is TRBV7-9; a possible D gene is TRBD1 (6 bases). Deletions cut 1 base from V and 2 bases from J, with 9 bases between. CDR1 SEHNR and CDR2 FQNEAQ come from the germline V gene (reference sequence). The CDR3 is made up of 14 amino acids. This chain's CDR3 is CASSLVTGTYEQYF. For the CDR3, the DNA is TGTGCCAGCAGCTTAGTTACAGGGACCTACGAGCAGTACTTC.

The V and J genes are TRBV6-5 and TRBJ2-7; TRBD2 might be the D (6 bases). With 6 bases removed from V and 4 bases from J, the gap between germline ends came to 13 bases. This CDR3 comprises 13 residues. Germline V gene sequence: CDR1 MNHEY, CDR2 SVGAGI. The CDR3 region is CASRTSMGYEQYF. CDR3 nucleotide sequence: TGTGCCAGCAGAACTAGCATGGGATACGAGCAGTACTTC.

The chain has TRBV27 and TRBJ2-1; tentative D call: TRBD2 (5 bases). The CDR3 is made up of 13 amino acids. Germline V gene sequence: CDR1 MNHEY, CDR2 SMNVEV (reference sequence). V lost 3 bases, J lost 10 bases, and 13 bases lay in between. In DNA, the CDR3 is TGTGCCAGCAGTTTCGGCGGTTGGAGGGAGCAGTTCTTC. Its translation is CASSFGGWREQFF.

The genes are TRBV4-1 and TRBJ1-4; a possible D gene is TRBD1 (6 bases). The CDR3 has 13 residues. Looked up from germline, CDR1 is MGHRA and CDR2 is YSYEKL. V was clipped by 3 bases and J by 14 bases, with 16 bases between them. The DNA for the CDR3 is TGCGCCAGCAGCCACATAACGACAGGCCGGCTGTTTTTT. It yields the protein CASSHITTGRLFF.